This is a list of T cell receptor beta chains from one sample in a study of neoadjuvant anti-PD-1 for oral cavity cancer. Only in-frame clones appear in the TCRdb table, and some are missing; sequencing was by immunoSEQ multiplex PCR. The sample has some 33,000 clones, around nine tenths seen once. The sequencing here drew on PBMCs, taken before nivolumab (anti-PD-1) treatment. These receptors were obtained from a person aged 35 to 85 with oral cavity squamous cell carcinoma. CDR3s include the opening cysteine and the closing phenylalanine or tryptophan. Each record gives: J gene, V gene, clone size, D gene, CDR3 protein, CDR3 DNA. The D gene is left open where the match is weak. Expanded clones get a size class; other rows say once, few or many, or leave the size out.

j_call: TRBJ2-5
v_call: TRBV29-1
clone_size: -
d_call: TRBD2
cdr3_aa: CSVQKGLAGGPGPQYF
cdr3_nt: TGCAGCGTCCAAAAGGGACTAGCGGGGGGGCCAGGTCCCCAGTACTTC

j_call: TRBJ2-5
v_call: TRBV5-4
clone_size: -
d_call: -
cdr3_aa: CASSWPGGLETQYF
cdr3_nt: TGTGCCAGCAGCTGGCCAGGGGGGCTAGAGACCCAGTACTTC

j_call: TRBJ2-3
v_call: TRBV7-9
clone_size: few
d_call: -
cdr3_aa: CASSLGLRTQKLDTQYF
cdr3_nt: TGTGCCAGCAGCTTAGGGTTGCGGACCCAAAAATTAGATACGCAGTATTTT

j_call: TRBJ1-4
v_call: TRBV7-9
clone_size: -
d_call: -
cdr3_aa: CASSSRVGANEKLFF
cdr3_nt: TGTGCCAGCAGCTCCAGGGTAGGGGCTAATGAAAAACTGTTTTTT

j_call: TRBJ1-6
v_call: TRBV19
clone_size: -
d_call: -
cdr3_aa: CASSIPGGDNSPLHF
cdr3_nt: TGTGCCAGTAGTATACCCGGGGGCGATAATTCACCCCTCCACTTT

j_call: TRBJ2-3
v_call: TRBV13
clone_size: -
d_call: -
cdr3_aa: CASSSFPGVPTDTQYF
cdr3_nt: TGTGCCAGCAGCTCGTTTCCGGGGGTTCCCACAGATACGCAGTATTTT

j_call: TRBJ2-7
v_call: TRBV9
clone_size: -
d_call: TRBD2
cdr3_aa: CASSPWGGSYEQYF
cdr3_nt: TGTGCCAGCAGCCCTTGGGGGGGGTCCTACGAGCAGTACTTC

j_call: TRBJ1-5
v_call: TRBV11-3
clone_size: -
d_call: -
cdr3_aa: CASRVHSSSNQPQHF
cdr3_nt: TGTGCCAGCAGGGTGCACAGTAGTAGCAATCAGCCCCAGCATTTT

j_call: TRBJ2-7
v_call: TRBV28
clone_size: -
d_call: -
cdr3_aa: CASSRTAYEQYF
cdr3_nt: TGTGCCAGCAGTCGGACAGCCTACGAGCAGTACTTC

j_call: TRBJ2-1
v_call: TRBV27
clone_size: -
d_call: TRBD1
cdr3_aa: CASSIRGSEQFF
cdr3_nt: TGTGCCAGCAGTATCAGGGGGTCTGAGCAGTTCTTC

j_call: TRBJ1-2
v_call: TRBV7-9
clone_size: -
d_call: TRBD1
cdr3_aa: CASTPLRRTGLLNNYGYTF
cdr3_nt: TGTGCCAGCACCCCCCTTCGGAGGACAGGGCTTTTGAATAACTATGGCTACACCTTC

j_call: TRBJ2-7
v_call: TRBV7-6
clone_size: -
d_call: -
cdr3_aa: CASSPQTTYYEQYF
cdr3_nt: TGTGCCAGCAGCCCCCAGACGACGTACTACGAGCAGTACTTC

j_call: TRBJ1-3
v_call: TRBV5-6
clone_size: -
d_call: -
cdr3_aa: CASSWRDRLTSGNTIYF
cdr3_nt: TGTGCCAGCAGCTGGCGGGACCGCCTAACCTCTGGAAACACCATATATTTT

j_call: TRBJ1-4
v_call: TRBV5-1
clone_size: -
d_call: -
cdr3_aa: CASSRTAGAYNEKLFF
cdr3_nt: TGCGCCAGCAGCCGTACCGCAGGGGCCTATAATGAAAAACTGTTTTTT

j_call: TRBJ2-2
v_call: TRBV27
clone_size: -
d_call: -
cdr3_aa: CASSLWGTGELFF
cdr3_nt: TGTGCCAGCAGTTTGTGGGGAACCGGGGAGCTGTTTTTT

j_call: TRBJ2-5
v_call: TRBV7-9
clone_size: -
d_call: -
cdr3_aa: CASRVADLAETQYF
cdr3_nt: TGTGCCAGCAGGGTAGCGGACCTGGCGGAGACCCAGTACTTC

j_call: TRBJ1-5
v_call: TRBV4-1
clone_size: -
d_call: -
cdr3_aa: CASSQVRNNQPQHF
cdr3_nt: TGCGCCAGCAGCCAAGTCCGTAATAATCAGCCCCAGCATTTT

j_call: TRBJ1-2
v_call: TRBV6-1
clone_size: once
d_call: -
cdr3_aa: CASSIFWEGQNGYTF
cdr3_nt: TGTGCCAGCAGTATATTCTGGGAGGGACAAAATGGCTACACCTTC

j_call: TRBJ2-2
v_call: TRBV6-4
clone_size: -
d_call: -
cdr3_aa: CASSDSFRANTGELFF
cdr3_nt: TGTGCCAGCAGTGACTCGTTCAGGGCTAACACCGGGGAGCTGTTTTTT

j_call: TRBJ2-5
v_call: TRBV6-6
clone_size: -
d_call: -
cdr3_aa: CASSSGTAWEETQYF
cdr3_nt: TGTGCCAGCAGCTCCGGGACCGCTTGGGAAGAGACCCAGTACTTC

j_call: TRBJ2-5
v_call: TRBV5-6
clone_size: -
d_call: -
cdr3_aa: CASIRGLGETQYF
cdr3_nt: TGTGCCAGCATTAGGGGGTTGGGGGAGACCCAGTACTTC

j_call: TRBJ2-7
v_call: TRBV5-6
clone_size: -
d_call: TRBD1
cdr3_aa: CASSPGTGDNSYEQYF
cdr3_nt: TGTGCCAGCAGCCCCGGTACAGGGGATAACTCCTACGAGCAGTACTTC

j_call: TRBJ2-5
v_call: TRBV14
clone_size: -
d_call: TRBD2
cdr3_aa: CASSQDLMGTSQETQYF
cdr3_nt: TGTGCCAGCAGCCAAGATCTCATGGGGACTAGCCAGGAGACCCAGTACTTC

j_call: TRBJ1-1
v_call: TRBV7-8
clone_size: -
d_call: -
cdr3_aa: CASSLTRDRQAFF
cdr3_nt: TGTGCCAGCAGCTTAACCAGGGACCGGCAGGCTTTCTTT

j_call: TRBJ2-2
v_call: TRBV7-3
clone_size: -
d_call: TRBD2
cdr3_aa: CASSLPRGGTGELFF
cdr3_nt: TGTGCCAGCAGCTTACCCCGGGGGGGCACCGGGGAGCTGTTTTTT

j_call: TRBJ2-3
v_call: TRBV5-4
clone_size: -
d_call: -
cdr3_aa: CASSLADSLDTDTQYF
cdr3_nt: TGTGCCAGCAGCTTGGCCGACTCTCTGGACACAGATACGCAGTATTTT